This T cell receptor beta chain is from a study of blood T cells in healthy people across ages. General study results and limits: In the absence of known donor CMV status, changes in expanded clonotypes were possibly confounded.

Through a sample-barcoded 5' primer and a J-beta primer mix, a second PCR was run for roughly 6 to 11 cycles. Every single cDNA molecule received a tag from a template-switch adaptor with 12 random nucleotides. TCRdb processed the 5' RACE reads anew with MiXCR; each CDR3 protein has one entry. The repertoire holds 700,000 to 850,000 distinct CDR3 sequences, with about 53% as singletons. As concerns this clonotype: Its antigen is unknown.

V gave up 4 bases and J gave up 1 base, with 13 bases separating them. This CDR3 has 15 residues. The genes are TRBV12-3 or TRBV12-4 and TRBJ2-5; a possible D gene is TRBD1 (7 bases). Source material: blood. This TCR was recovered from a man older than 75 in good health. Written as DNA, the CDR3 is TGTGCCAGCAGTTACCTGCAGGGGGGCCAAGAGACCCAGTACTTC. Amino acids: CASSYLQGGQETQYF.